This T cell receptor (beta chain) was obtained from a study of cytomegalovirus exposure and HLA in healthy donors. Broader study findings: Through in vitro validation, a few CMV-associated chains were shown to be specific for CMV antigens. Further analysis was carried out later, and it showed several of the most significant clusters appearing linked to common viral pathogens. Later on, a genetic analysis was performed. It linked a missense variant in DCLRE1C with V- and J-gene trimming of TCR beta.

CDR1 is SGHTS, CDR2 YDEGEE, per germline. V lost 5 bases to trimming and J lost 4 bases; unmatched junction nucleotides: 7. The CDR3 length is 15 residues. PCR used 60 Vbeta primers and 13 Jbeta primers. Clones were sequenced by immunoSEQ multiplex PCR, and TCRdb holds only the in-frame ones, with some missing. The sample includes 120,000 to 150,000 clones, 75% to 90% of them seen just once. Details on this clone: No antigen is known for it.

This TCR derives from a female donor in good health and CMV-seronegative. This rearrangement joins TRBV5-8 to TRBJ2-3; 10 positions agree with TRBD2. The sequenced material came from PBMCs. The DNA of the CDR3 is TGTGCCAGCAGATATGGAGCGGGAGGGCCAGATACGCAGTATTTT. It encodes CASRYGAGGPDTQYF.